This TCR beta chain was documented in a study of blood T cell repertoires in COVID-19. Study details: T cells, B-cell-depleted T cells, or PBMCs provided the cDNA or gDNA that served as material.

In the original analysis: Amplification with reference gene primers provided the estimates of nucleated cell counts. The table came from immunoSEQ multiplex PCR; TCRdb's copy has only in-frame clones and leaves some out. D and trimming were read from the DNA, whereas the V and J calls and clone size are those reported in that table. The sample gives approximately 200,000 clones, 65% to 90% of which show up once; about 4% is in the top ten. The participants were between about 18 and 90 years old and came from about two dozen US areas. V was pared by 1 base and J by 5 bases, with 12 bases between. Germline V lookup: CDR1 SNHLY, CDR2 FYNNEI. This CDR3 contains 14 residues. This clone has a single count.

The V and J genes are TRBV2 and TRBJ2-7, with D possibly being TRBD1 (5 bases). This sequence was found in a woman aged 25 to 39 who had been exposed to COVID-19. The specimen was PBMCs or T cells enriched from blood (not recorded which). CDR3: CASSEGQGTHEQYF. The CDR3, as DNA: TGTGCCAGCAGTGAAGGTCAGGGAACCCACGAGCAGTACTTC.